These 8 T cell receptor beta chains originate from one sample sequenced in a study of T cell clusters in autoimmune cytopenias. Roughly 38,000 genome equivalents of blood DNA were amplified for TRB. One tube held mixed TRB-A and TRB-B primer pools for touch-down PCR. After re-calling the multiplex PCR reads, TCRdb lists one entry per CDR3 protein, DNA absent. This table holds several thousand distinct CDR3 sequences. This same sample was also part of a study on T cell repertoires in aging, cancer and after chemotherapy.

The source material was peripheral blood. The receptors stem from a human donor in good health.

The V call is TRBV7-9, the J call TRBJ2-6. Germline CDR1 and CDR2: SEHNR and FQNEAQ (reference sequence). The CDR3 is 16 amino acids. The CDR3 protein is CASSTTASSGANVLTF.

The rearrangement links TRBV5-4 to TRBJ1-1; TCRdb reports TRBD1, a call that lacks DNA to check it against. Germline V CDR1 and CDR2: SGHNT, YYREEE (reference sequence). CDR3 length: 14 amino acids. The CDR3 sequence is CASSINRGDTEAFF.

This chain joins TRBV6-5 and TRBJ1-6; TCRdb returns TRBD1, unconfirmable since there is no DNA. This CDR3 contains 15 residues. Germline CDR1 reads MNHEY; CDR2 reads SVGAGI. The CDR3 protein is CASSFTDRGDSPLHF.

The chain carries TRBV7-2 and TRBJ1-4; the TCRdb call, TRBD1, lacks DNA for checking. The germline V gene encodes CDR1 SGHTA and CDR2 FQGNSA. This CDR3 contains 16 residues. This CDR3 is CASSLGTGGPNEKLFF.

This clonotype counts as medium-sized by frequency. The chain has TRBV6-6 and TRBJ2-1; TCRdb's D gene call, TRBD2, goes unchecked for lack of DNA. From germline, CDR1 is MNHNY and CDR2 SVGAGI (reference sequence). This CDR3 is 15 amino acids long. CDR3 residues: CASSYSSGRYNEQFF.

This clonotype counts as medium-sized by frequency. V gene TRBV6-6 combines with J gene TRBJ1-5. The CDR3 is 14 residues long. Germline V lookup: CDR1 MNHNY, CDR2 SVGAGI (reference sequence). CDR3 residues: CASSYSSLRQPQHF.

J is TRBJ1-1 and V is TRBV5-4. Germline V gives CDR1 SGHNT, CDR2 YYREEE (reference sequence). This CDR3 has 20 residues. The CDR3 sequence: CASSLPGRPMGAGMNTEAFF.

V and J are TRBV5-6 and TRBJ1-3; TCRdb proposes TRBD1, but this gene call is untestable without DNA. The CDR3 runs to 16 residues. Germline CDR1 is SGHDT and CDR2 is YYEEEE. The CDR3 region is CASSWGGQGPGNTVYF.